The source of this TCR beta chain is a study of cytomegalovirus exposure and HLA in healthy donors. Study-wide context: Previous work identified 95 million to 120 million unique TCR beta sequences from 200 million or so T cells.

General study results and limits: A later analysis found most CMV-associated TCR beta chains apparently HLA-restricted.

The V gene end was trimmed by 4 bases and the J gene end by 10 bases; junction bases not matched to a gene: 10. This CDR3 is 16 amino acids long. Germline CDR1 and CDR2: SGHRS and YFSETQ. Points on this clone: The antigen remains unidentified.

The PCR ran on 60 Vbeta and 13 Jbeta primers. Clones were read by immunoSEQ multiplex PCR, and TCRdb kept only the in-frame ones, dropping some. The sample gives 200,000 to 250,000 clones, around 81% of which show up once; 8% is in the top ten. The J gene is TRBJ2-1, the V gene TRBV5-1; 14 bases match TRBD2. Sequenced material: PBMCs. This TCR was sampled from a woman in her sixties or seventies in good health and CMV-seropositive. CDR3 loop: CASSREGLAGAEEQFF. The DNA of the CDR3 is TGCGCCAGCAGCCGCGAGGGACTAGCGGGAGCCGAGGAGCAGTTCTTC.